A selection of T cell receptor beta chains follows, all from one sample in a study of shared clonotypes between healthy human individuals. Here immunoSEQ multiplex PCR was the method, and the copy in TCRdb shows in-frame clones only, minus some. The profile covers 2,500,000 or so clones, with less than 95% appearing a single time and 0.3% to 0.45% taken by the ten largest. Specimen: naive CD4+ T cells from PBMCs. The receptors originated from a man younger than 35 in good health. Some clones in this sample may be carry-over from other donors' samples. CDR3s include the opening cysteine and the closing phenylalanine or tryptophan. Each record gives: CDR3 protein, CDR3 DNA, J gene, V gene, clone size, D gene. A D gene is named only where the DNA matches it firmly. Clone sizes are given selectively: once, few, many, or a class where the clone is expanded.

CDR3: CASSILSANTEAFF
DNA: TGTGCCAGTAGTATACTATCCGCGAACACTGAAGCTTTCTTT
J: TRBJ1-1
V: TRBV19
size: once
D: -

CDR3: CASSSGTRRYGYTF
DNA: TGTGCCAGCAGCTCAGGGACCCGGCGGTATGGCTACACCTTC
J: TRBJ1-2
V: TRBV7-2
size: -
D: -

CDR3: CASGLVLAKENNEQFF
DNA: TGTGCTAGTGGTTTGGTTTTAGCTAAGGAAAACAATGAGCAGTTCTTC
J: TRBJ2-1
V: TRBV12-5
size: -
D: -

CDR3: CASRLNTGELFF
DNA: TGTGCCAGCAGATTGAACACCGGGGAGCTGTTTTTT
J: TRBJ2-2
V: TRBV6-5
size: -
D: -

CDR3: CASGDRGNLYEQYF
DNA: TGTGCCAGCGGGGACAGGGGAAATCTTTACGAGCAGTACTTC
J: TRBJ2-7
V: TRBV7-8
size: -
D: TRBD1

CDR3: CASSLWGLGEGSTDTQYF
DNA: TGTGCCAGCAGTTTATGGGGGTTGGGTGAGGGGAGCACAGATACGCAGTATTTT
J: TRBJ2-3
V: TRBV28
size: -
D: -

CDR3: CASSYSRWSTDTQYF
DNA: TGTGCCAGCAGTTACTCCCGGTGGAGCACAGATACGCAGTATTTT
J: TRBJ2-3
V: TRBV6-5
size: -
D: -

CDR3: CASSLGAGSTEAFF
DNA: TGTGCCAGCAGCTTAGGAGCCGGTAGCACTGAAGCTTTCTTT
J: TRBJ1-1
V: TRBV11-2
size: -
D: -

CDR3: CASSPTPGGVKNIQYF
DNA: TGTGCCAGCAGTCCCACCCCAGGGGGCGTCAAAAACATTCAGTACTTC
J: TRBJ2-4
V: TRBV28
size: -
D: TRBD1

CDR3: CASTGEAVVGEQYF
DNA: TGTGCCAGCACCGGGGAGGCCGTAGTCGGCGAGCAGTACTTC
J: TRBJ2-7
V: TRBV2
size: -
D: -

CDR3: CASGAGAYNEQFF
DNA: TGTGCCAGCGGGGCTGGCGCGTACAATGAGCAGTTCTTC
J: TRBJ2-1
V: TRBV6-5
size: -
D: -

CDR3: CASSIGVLGPSSYNEQFF
DNA: TGTGCCAGTAGTATCGGTGTATTGGGACCAAGCTCCTACAATGAGCAGTTCTTC
J: TRBJ2-1
V: TRBV19
size: -
D: -

CDR3: CASSFDRDTEAFF
DNA: TGTGCCAGCAGTTTCGACAGGGACACTGAAGCTTTCTTT
J: TRBJ1-1
V: TRBV27
size: -
D: TRBD1

CDR3: CASSTMGQANTEAFF
DNA: TGTGCCAGTAGTACTATGGGACAGGCGAACACTGAAGCTTTCTTT
J: TRBJ1-1
V: TRBV19
size: -
D: TRBD1

CDR3: CASSGSASYEQYF
DNA: TGTGCCAGCAGCGGGAGTGCCTCCTACGAGCAGTACTTC
J: TRBJ2-7
V: TRBV9
size: -
D: -

CDR3: CASRQGTTNEKLFF
DNA: TGTGCCAGCAGACAGGGGACAACTAATGAAAAACTGTTTTTT
J: TRBJ1-4
V: TRBV6-6
size: -
D: TRBD1

CDR3: CASSSGLAGDLYEQYF
DNA: TGCGCCAGCAGCTCTGGACTAGCGGGAGATCTCTACGAGCAGTACTTC
J: TRBJ2-7
V: TRBV5-1
size: -
D: TRBD2

CDR3: CSVYGGYTGELFF
DNA: TGCAGCGTTTACGGGGGTTACACCGGGGAGCTGTTTTTT
J: TRBJ2-2
V: TRBV29-1
size: -
D: -

CDR3: CSANRGRAGELFF
DNA: TGCAGCGCTAACAGGGGAAGGGCCGGGGAGCTGTTTTTT
J: TRBJ2-2
V: TRBV29-1
size: -
D: TRBD1

CDR3: CASSPGSGQPSYEQYF
DNA: TGCGCCAGCAGCCCAGGATCGGGACAGCCTTCCTACGAGCAGTACTTC
J: TRBJ2-7
V: TRBV4-1
size: once
D: TRBD1

CDR3: CSVRGRAGYEQYF
DNA: TGCAGCGTCCGAGGCAGGGCAGGGTACGAGCAGTACTTC
J: TRBJ2-7
V: TRBV29-1
size: -
D: -

CDR3: CSALGNEQFF
DNA: TGCAGTGCCCTCGGCAATGAGCAGTTCTTC
J: TRBJ2-1
V: TRBV20-1
size: few
D: -

CDR3: CASSYSPQGNQPQHF
DNA: TGTGCCAGCAGTTACTCCCCACAGGGCAATCAGCCCCAGCATTTT
J: TRBJ1-5
V: TRBV6-6
size: once
D: -

CDR3: CASSRTGTGETYEQYF
DNA: TGTGCCAGCAGCCGAACCGGGACAGGGGAAACCTACGAGCAGTACTTC
J: TRBJ2-7
V: TRBV4-2
size: -
D: TRBD1

CDR3: CASSVQTASYPGYTF
DNA: TGTGCCAGCAGCGTACAGACAGCAAGCTACCCTGGCTACACCTTC
J: TRBJ1-2
V: TRBV9
size: -
D: -

CDR3: CASSFVGVGVAGEQYF
DNA: TGCGCCAGCAGCTTCGTTGGGGTAGGGGTCGCGGGGGAGCAGTACTTC
J: TRBJ2-7
V: TRBV5-1
size: -
D: -

CDR3: CASSQENNSPLHF
DNA: TGTGCCAGCTCACAAGAAAATAATTCACCCCTCCACTTT
J: TRBJ1-6
V: TRBV18
size: -
D: -

CDR3: CAWAELNTEAFF
DNA: TGTGCCTGGGCGGAACTGAACACTGAAGCTTTCTTT
J: TRBJ1-1
V: TRBV30
size: -
D: -

CDR3: CASSRQALQAGLSYNEQFF
DNA: TGTGCCAGCAGCCGTCAAGCCCTTCAAGCGGGGCTATCCTACAATGAGCAGTTCTTC
J: TRBJ2-1
V: TRBV14
size: -
D: TRBD2

CDR3: CASSESSGRAHEQYF
DNA: TGTGCCAGCAGTGAATCAAGCGGGAGAGCCCACGAGCAGTACTTC
J: TRBJ2-7
V: TRBV2
size: -
D: TRBD2

CDR3: CASKPNGGAVYEQYF
DNA: TGTGCCAGCAAGCCCAATGGGGGTGCTGTCTACGAGCAGTACTTC
J: TRBJ2-7
V: TRBV6-6
size: -
D: -

CDR3: CASSPRLGTKTYEQYF
DNA: TGCGCCAGCAGCCCGAGGCTCGGGACTAAGACCTACGAGCAGTACTTC
J: TRBJ2-7
V: TRBV4-1
size: -
D: TRBD2

CDR3: CASIPGTGGYEQYF
DNA: TGCGCCAGCATCCCCGGGACAGGGGGCTACGAGCAGTACTTC
J: TRBJ2-7
V: TRBV5-1
size: -
D: TRBD1

CDR3: CASSPPSGRDIYNEQFF
DNA: TGTGCCAGCTCACCACCTAGCGGGAGAGATATCTACAATGAGCAGTTCTTC
J: TRBJ2-1
V: TRBV18
size: -
D: TRBD2

CDR3: CASSSLLGTGGTDTQYF
DNA: TGTGCCAGCAGCTCCCTCTTAGGGACAGGGGGCACAGATACGCAGTATTTT
J: TRBJ2-3
V: TRBV7-8
size: -
D: TRBD1

CDR3: CASQGAYGYTF
DNA: TGTGCCAGCCAGGGGGCCTATGGCTACACCTTC
J: TRBJ1-2
V: TRBV28
size: -
D: TRBD1

CDR3: CASSWGGRAKNTEAFF
DNA: TGTGCCAGCAGTTGGGGCGGGAGAGCAAAAAACACTGAAGCTTTCTTT
J: TRBJ1-1
V: TRBV28
size: -
D: -

CDR3: CATSRGLAGSYNEQFF
DNA: TGTGCCACCAGCAGAGGACTAGCGGGGTCCTACAATGAGCAGTTCTTC
J: TRBJ2-1
V: TRBV15
size: -
D: TRBD2